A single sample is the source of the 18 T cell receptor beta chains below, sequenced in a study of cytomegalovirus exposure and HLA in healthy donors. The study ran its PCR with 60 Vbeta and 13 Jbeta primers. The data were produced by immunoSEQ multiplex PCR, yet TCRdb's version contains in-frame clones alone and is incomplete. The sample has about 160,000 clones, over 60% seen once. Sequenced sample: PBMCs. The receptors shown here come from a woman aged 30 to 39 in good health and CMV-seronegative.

CDR3 sequence: CSAKSGGSEKLFF. CDR3 sequence (DNA): TGCAGCGCAAAGAGCGGGGGCAGTGAAAAACTGTTTTTT. The chain couples TRBV29-1 to TRBJ1-4; D possibly corresponds to TRBD1 (6 bases). V gave up 7 bases and J gave up 7 bases, with 16 bases separating them. The CDR3 is 13 residues long. CDR1 SQVTM and CDR2 ANQGSEA come from the germline V gene.

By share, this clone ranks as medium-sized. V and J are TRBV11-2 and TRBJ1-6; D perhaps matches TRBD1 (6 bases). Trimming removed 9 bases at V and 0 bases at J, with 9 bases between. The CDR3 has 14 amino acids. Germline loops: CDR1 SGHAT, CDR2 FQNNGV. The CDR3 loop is CASQGSSYNSPLHF. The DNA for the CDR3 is TGTGCCAGTCAGGGGAGCTCCTATAATTCACCCCTCCACTTT.

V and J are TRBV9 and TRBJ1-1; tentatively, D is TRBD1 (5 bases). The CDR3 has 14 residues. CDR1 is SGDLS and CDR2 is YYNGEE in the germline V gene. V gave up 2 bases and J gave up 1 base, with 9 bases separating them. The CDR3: CASSVDGQNTEAFF. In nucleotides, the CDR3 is TGTGCCAGCAGCGTTGACGGACAGAACACTGAAGCTTTCTTT.

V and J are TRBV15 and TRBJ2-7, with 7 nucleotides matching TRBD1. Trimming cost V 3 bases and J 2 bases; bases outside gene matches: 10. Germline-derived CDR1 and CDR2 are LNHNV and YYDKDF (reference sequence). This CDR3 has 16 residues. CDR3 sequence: CATSSGGGRGTYEQYF. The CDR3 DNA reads TGTGCCACCAGCAGCGGAGGTGGCAGGGGGACCTACGAGCAGTACTTC.

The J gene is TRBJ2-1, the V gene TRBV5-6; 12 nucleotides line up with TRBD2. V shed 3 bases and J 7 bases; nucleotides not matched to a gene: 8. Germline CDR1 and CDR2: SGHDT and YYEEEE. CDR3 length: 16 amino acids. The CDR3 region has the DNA TGTGCCAGCAGCTGGGCCAAGACTAGCGGGAGAAATGAGCAGTTCTTC. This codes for CASSWAKTSGRNEQFF.

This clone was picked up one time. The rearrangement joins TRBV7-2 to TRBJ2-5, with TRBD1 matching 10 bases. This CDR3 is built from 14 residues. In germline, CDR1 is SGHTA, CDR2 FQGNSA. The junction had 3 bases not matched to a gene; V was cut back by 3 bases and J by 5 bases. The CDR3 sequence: CASSFGQGVETQYF. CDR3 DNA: TGTGCCAGCAGCTTTGGACAGGGGGTTGAGACCCAGTACTTC.

This CDR3 reads CASSGGGTESYEQYF. The CDR3 DNA is TGTGCCAGCAGCGGGGGGGGGACCGAGTCCTACGAGCAGTACTTC. V is TRBV16 and J is TRBJ2-7, with TRBD2 matching 7 bases. In germline, CDR1 is KGHSY, CDR2 FQNENV. Unmatched junction bases numbered 8, after V lost 5 bases and J lost 1 base. This CDR3 comprises 15 residues.

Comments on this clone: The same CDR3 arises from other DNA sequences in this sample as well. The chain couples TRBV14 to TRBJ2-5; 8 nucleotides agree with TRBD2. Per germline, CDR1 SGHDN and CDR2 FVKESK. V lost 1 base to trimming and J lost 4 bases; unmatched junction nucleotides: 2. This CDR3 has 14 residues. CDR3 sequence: CASSQALAGETQYF. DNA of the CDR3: TGTGCCAGCAGCCAAGCGCTAGCGGGAGAGACCCAGTACTTC. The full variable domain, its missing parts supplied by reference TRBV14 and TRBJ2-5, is EAGVTQFPSHSVIEKGQTVTLRCDPISGHDNLYWYRRVMGKEIKFLLHFVKESKQDESGMPNNRFLAERTGGTYSTLKVQPAELEDSGVYFCASSQALAGETQYFGPGTRLLVL.

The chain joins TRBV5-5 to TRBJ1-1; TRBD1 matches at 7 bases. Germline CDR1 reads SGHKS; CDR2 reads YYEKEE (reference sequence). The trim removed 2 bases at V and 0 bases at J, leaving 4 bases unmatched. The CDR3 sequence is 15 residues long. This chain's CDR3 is CASSFRTGMNTEAFF. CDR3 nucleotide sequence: TGTGCCAGCAGCTTCAGGACAGGAATGAACACTGAAGCTTTCTTT.

The CDR3 reads CASEPQGGEKLFF. CDR3 in DNA: TGTGCCAGCGAACCACAGGGTGGGGAAAAACTGTTTTTT. This chain joins TRBV7-9 and TRBJ1-4; D may be TRBD1 (6 bases). This CDR3 has 13 residues. Germline CDR1 and CDR2: SEHNR and FQNEAQ (reference sequence). Deletions cut 8 bases from V and 8 bases from J, with 15 bases between.

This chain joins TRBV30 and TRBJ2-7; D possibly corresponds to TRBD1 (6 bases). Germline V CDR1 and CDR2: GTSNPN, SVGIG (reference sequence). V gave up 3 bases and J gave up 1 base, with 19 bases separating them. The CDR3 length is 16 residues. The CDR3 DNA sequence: TGTGCCTGGAGCGAGGTCAGGACAGCACCATCCTACGAGCAGTACTTC. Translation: CAWSEVRTAPSYEQYF.

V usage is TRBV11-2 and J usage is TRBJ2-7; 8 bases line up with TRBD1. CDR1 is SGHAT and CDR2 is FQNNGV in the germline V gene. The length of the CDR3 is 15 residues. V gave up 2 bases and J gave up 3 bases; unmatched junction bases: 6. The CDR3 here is CASSLKGQDVYEQYF. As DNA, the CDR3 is TGTGCCAGCAGCTTAAAGGGACAGGATGTCTACGAGCAGTACTTC. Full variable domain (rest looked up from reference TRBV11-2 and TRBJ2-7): EAGVAQSPRYKIIEKRQSVAFWCNPISGHATLYWYQQILGQGPKLLIQFQNNGVVDDSQLPKDRFSAERLKGVDSTLKIQPAKLEDSAVYLCASSLKGQDVYEQYFGPGTRLTVT.

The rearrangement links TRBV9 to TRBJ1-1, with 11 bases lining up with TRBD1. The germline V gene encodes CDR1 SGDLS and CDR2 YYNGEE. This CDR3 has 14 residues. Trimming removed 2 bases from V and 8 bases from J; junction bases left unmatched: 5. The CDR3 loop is CASSVPGTGGEAFF. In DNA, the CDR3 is TGTGCCAGCAGCGTCCCCGGGACAGGGGGAGAAGCTTTCTTT.

The CDR3 DNA reads as TGTGCCAGCAGCGACGCGACTAGCGGGAGAACAGATACGCAGTATTTT. It encodes CASSDATSGRTDTQYF. V and J are TRBV2 and TRBJ2-3; 12 nucleotides align to TRBD2. The CDR3 has 16 residues. With 6 bases clipped from V and 3 bases from J, the junction kept 7 bases outside the gene matches. Germline V gene lookup returns CDR1 SNHLY and CDR2 FYNNEI. Together with reference TRBV2 and TRBJ2-3, the CDR3 gives the full variable domain: EPEVTQTPSHQVTQMGQEVILRCVPISNHLYFYWYRQILGQKVEFLVSFYNNEISEKSEIFDDQFSVERPDGSNFTLKIRSTKLEDSAMYFCASSDATSGRTDTQYFGPGTRLTVL.

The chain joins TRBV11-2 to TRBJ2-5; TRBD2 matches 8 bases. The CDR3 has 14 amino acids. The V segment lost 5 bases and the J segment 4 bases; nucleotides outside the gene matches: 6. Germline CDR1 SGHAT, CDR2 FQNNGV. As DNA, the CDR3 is TGTGCCAGCAGCCCCCCGGGGGGGTTAGAGACCCAGTACTTC. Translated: CASSPPGGLETQYF.

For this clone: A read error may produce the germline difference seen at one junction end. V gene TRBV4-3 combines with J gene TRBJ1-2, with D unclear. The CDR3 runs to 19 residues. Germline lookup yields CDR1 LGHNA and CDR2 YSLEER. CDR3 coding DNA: TGCGCCAGCAGCCTCATGGCGGAAGCCGGCACCGTGACCCACTATGGCTACCCCTTC. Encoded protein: CASSLMAEAGTVTHYGYPF.

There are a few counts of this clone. DNA of the CDR3: TGTGCCAGCATAGGGGCAGGGCATAATTCACCCCTCCACTTT. It encodes CASIGAGHNSPLHF. The chain recombines TRBV6-1 with TRBJ1-6; possibly TRBD1 for D (5 bases). CDR3 size: 14 residues. CDR1 and CDR2 (germline): MNHNS, SASEGT. The ends were cut back, 7 bases at V and 5 bases at J, with 12 bases in the middle.

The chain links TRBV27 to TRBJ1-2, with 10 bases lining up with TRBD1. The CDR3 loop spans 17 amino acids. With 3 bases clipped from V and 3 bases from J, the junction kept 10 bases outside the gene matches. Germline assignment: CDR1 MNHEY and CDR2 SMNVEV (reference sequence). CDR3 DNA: TGTGCCAGCAGTTTCCATACCGGGACAGGGGTTCACTATGGCTACACCTTC. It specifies CASSFHTGTGVHYGYTF.